This TCR beta chain was identified in a study of cytomegalovirus exposure and HLA in healthy donors. The CDR3 loop spans 19 amino acids. The study, taken as a whole, reports: In a later analysis, first-cohort TCR clusters were found to tend to co-occur in the approximately 110 validation repertoires. It was reportedly the case that the classifier diagnosed cytomegalovirus status with high specificity and sensitivity.

Repertoires were generated with immunoSEQ multiplex PCR, while TCRdb's copy carries only in-frame clones and drops some. The sample lists 95,000 to 150,000 clones; about 90% were seen once. Concerning this clone itself: Its cognate antigen is unknown.

The sequence came from a woman aged 18-29 years in good health and CMV-seronegative. Sequencing was done on a sample of PBMCs. V usage is TRBV12-1 and J usage is TRBJ2-7; the table assigns TRBD2, which was not confirmed against the DNA. TRBV12-1 is a pseudogene locus. In nucleotides, the CDR3 is TGTGCCAGCAGCTCCTGGACTAGCGGGGGTCGGATTTCTACCTACGAGCAGTACTTC. Its translation is CASSSWTSGGRISTYEQYF.